This T cell receptor beta chain was identified during a study of T cell repertoires in cytomegalovirus infection. At the level of the study: CMV infection and matching HLA type were both indicated by public TCR beta signatures.

TCRdb recomputed calls from the reads with MiXCR, one row per CDR3 protein. The data contain approximately 630,000 distinct CDR3 sequences, 20% to 30% of them singletons. Findings and limits, study-wide: Adding up the frequency of public TCR beta families identified people who carried CMV plus the relevant HLA. Dominating the ex vivo response were TCR beta clonotypes that were CMV-specific and HLA-C-restricted.

This clonotype turned up a few times. Antigen: not known. Sequencing input: CD8+ T cells from PBMCs. This clonotype was obtained from a human donor in good health (CMV status not recorded). Some clones in this sample may be carry-over from other donors' samples.

Here the CDR3 DNA reads TGTGCCATCAGACTGGACAGGGCCCGGGACGAGCAGTACTTC. Encoded protein: CAIRLDRARDEQYF. This chain links TRBV10-3 with TRBJ2-7, with 8 bases identical to TRBD1. The CDR3 covers 14 residues. Germline V lookup: CDR1 ENHRY, CDR2 SYGVKD. V lost 6 bases and J lost 5; bases outside the gene matches: 9.